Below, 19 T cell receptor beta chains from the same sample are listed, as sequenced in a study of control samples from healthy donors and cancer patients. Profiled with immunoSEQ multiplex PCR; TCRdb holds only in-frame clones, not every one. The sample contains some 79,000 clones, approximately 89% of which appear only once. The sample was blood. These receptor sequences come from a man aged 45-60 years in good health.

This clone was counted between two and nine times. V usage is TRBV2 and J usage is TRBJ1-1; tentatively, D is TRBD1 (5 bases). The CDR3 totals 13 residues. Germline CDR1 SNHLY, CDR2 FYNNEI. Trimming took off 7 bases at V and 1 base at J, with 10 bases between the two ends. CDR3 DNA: TGTGCCAGCACTCTGGGGGGGAACACTGAAGCTTTCTTT. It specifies CASTLGGNTEAFF.

CDR3 sequence: CASKSGGLSGNTIYF. The DNA for the CDR3 is TGTGCCAGTAAATCGGGAGGTCTCTCTGGAAACACCATATATTTT. The V and J genes are TRBV19 and TRBJ1-3; D gene unclear. Per germline, CDR1 LNHDA and CDR2 SQIVND (reference sequence). The length of the CDR3 is 15 residues. Trimming pared 7 bases from V and 0 bases from J, leaving 13 bases between.

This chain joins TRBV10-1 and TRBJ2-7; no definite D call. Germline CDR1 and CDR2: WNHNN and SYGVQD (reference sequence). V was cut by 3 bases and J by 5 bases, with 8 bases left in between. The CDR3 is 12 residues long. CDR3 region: CASSDRIDEQYF. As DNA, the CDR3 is TGCGCCAGCAGTGATAGAATCGACGAGCAGTACTTC.

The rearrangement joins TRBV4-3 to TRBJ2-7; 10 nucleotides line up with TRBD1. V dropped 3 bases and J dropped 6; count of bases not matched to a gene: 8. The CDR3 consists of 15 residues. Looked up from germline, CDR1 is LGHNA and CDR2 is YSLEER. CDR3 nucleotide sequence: TGCGCCAGCAGCCAGCACCCGGGACAGGGGTTCGAGCAGTACTTC. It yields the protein CASSQHPGQGFEQYF.

The CDR3: CAWSVLMGNSPLHF. As DNA, the CDR3 is TGTGCCTGGAGTGTCTTGATGGGGAATTCACCCCTCCACTTT. The V call is TRBV30, the J call TRBJ1-6; D gene unclear. The V gene lost 0 bases and the J gene lost 7 bases, with 10 bases spanning the gap. The CDR3 loop spans 14 amino acids. Germline lookup yields CDR1 GTSNPN and CDR2 SVGIG (reference sequence).

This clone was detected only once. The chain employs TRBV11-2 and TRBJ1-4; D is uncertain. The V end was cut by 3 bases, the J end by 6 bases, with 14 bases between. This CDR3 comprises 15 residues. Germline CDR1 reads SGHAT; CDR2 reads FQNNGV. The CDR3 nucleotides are TGTGCCAGCAGCTTCAACAGTAATACCGATGAAAAACTGTTTTTT. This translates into CASSFNSNTDEKLFF.

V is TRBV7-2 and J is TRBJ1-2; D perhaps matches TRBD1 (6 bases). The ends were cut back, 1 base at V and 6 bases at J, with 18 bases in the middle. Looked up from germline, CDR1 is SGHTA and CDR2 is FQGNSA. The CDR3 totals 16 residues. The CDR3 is CASSLGFGTGWDGYTF. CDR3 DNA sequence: TGTGCCAGCAGCTTAGGTTTCGGCACAGGGTGGGATGGCTACACCTTC.

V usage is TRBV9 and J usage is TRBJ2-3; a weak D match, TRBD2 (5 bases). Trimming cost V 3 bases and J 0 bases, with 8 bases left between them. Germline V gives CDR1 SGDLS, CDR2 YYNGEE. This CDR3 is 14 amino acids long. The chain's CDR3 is CASSGTLSTDTQYF. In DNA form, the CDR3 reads TGTGCCAGCAGCGGGACTCTTAGCACAGATACGCAGTATTTT. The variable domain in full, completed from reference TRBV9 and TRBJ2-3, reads DSGVTQTPKHLITATGQRVTLRCSPRSGDLSVYWYQQSLDQGLQFLIQYYNGEERAKGNILERFSAQQFPDLHSELNLSSLELGDSALYFCASSGTLSTDTQYFGPGTRLTVL.

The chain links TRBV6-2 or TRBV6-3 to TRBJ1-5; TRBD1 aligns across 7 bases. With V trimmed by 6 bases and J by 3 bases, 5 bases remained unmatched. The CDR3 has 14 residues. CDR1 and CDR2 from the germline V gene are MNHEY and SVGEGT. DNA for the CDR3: TGTGCCAGCAGCTTCGGACAGGTCAATCAGCCCCAGCATTTT. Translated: CASSFGQVNQPQHF.

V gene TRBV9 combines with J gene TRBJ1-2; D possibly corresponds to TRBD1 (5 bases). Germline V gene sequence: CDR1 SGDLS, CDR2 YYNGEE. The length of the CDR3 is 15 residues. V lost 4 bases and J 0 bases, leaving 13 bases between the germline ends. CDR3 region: CASSPRQKSNYGYTF. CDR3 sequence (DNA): TGTGCCAGCAGCCCAAGACAGAAGTCTAACTATGGCTACACCTTC.

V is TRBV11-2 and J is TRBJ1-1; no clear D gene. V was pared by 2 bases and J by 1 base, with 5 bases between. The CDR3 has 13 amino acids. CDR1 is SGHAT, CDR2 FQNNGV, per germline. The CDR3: CASSLWQNTEAFF. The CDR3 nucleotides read TGTGCCAGCAGCTTATGGCAGAACACTGAAGCTTTCTTT.

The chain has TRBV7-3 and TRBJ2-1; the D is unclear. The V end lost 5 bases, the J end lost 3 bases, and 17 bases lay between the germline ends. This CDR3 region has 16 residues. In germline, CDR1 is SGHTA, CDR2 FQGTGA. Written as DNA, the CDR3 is TGTGCCAGCAGCCTCGAGCCAAGATTTGTCTACAATGAGCAGTTCTTC. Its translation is CASSLEPRFVYNEQFF.

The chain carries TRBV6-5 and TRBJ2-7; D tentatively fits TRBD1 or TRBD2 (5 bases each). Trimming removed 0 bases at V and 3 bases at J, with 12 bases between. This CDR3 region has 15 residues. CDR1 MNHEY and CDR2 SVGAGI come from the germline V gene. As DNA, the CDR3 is TGTGCCAGCAGTTACTCCTGGGACGGACTCTACGAGCAGTACTTC. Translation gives CASSYSWDGLYEQYF.

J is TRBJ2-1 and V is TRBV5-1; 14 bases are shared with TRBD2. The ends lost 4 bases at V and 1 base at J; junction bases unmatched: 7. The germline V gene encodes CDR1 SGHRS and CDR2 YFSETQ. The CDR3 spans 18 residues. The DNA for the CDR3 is TGCGCCAGCAGCGAAACGACTAGCGGGGGGGCTTCCTACAATGAGCAGTTCTTC. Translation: CASSETTSGGASYNEQFF.

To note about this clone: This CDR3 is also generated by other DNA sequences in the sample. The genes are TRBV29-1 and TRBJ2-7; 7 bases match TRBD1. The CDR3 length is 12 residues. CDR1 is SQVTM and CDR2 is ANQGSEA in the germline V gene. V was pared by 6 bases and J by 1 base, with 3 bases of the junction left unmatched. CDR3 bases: TGCAGCGTGGGACAGACATCCTACGAGCAGTACTTC. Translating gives CSVGQTSYEQYF.

The DNA for the CDR3 is TGTGCCTGCGCGTTAAAAGATACGCAGTATTTT. This encodes CACALKDTQYF. The J gene is TRBJ2-3, the V gene TRBV30; D unclear. V lost 6 bases and J 5 bases, leaving 9 bases between the germline ends. Germline-derived CDR1 and CDR2 are GTSNPN and SVGIG (reference sequence). This CDR3 is built from 11 residues.

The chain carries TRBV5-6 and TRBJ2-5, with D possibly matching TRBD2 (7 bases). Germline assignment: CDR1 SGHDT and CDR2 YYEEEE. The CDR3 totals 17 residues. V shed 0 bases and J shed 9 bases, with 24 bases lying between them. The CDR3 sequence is CASSLATFRRGGSSQYF. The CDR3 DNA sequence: TGTGCCAGCAGCTTGGCCACCTTTAGGAGGGGGGGGTCGTCCCAGTACTTC.

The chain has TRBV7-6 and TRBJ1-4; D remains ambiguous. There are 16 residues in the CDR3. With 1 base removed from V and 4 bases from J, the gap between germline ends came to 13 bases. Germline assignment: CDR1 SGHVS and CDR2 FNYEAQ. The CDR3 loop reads CASSLGSRGLNEKLFF. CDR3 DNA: TGTGCCAGCAGCTTAGGTTCACGGGGTCTTAATGAAAAACTGTTTTTT.

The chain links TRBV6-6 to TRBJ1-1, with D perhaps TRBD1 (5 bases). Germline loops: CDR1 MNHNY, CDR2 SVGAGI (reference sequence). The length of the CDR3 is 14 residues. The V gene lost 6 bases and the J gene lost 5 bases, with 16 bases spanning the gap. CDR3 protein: CASSRTGLATEAFF. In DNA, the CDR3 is TGTGCCAGCAGCCGGACGGGGCTGGCGACTGAAGCTTTCTTT.